One and the same sample provided the 26 T cell receptor beta chains below, sequenced in a study of OX40 agonist ivuxolimab in advanced cancers. Using immunoSEQ multiplex PCR, the repertoire was profiled, and TCRdb retains in-frame clones only, with some absent. The top ten clones hold about 2.1% of a sample with about 99,000 clones, about 96% of them seen once. Sequenced material: CD4+ or CD8+ T cells sorted from blood, taken in a trial of the OX40 agonist ivuxolimab. Receptor source: an adult with an advanced solid tumor such as melanoma, head and neck, liver or kidney cancer.

This clone was found once. This chain connects TRBV7-3 to TRBJ2-2, with D possibly matching TRBD1 (6 bases). The CDR3 has 14 amino acids. Germline CDR1 and CDR2: SGHTA and FQGTGA. V was shortened by 2 bases and J by 2 bases, with 6 bases between the two germline ends. The CDR3 is CASSLGTNTGELFF. Here the CDR3 DNA reads TGTGCCAGCAGCTTAGGGACAAACACCGGGGAGCTGTTTTTT.

The chain employs TRBV6-6 and TRBJ2-7; D is ambiguous. Germline V CDR1 and CDR2: MNHNY, SVGAGI (reference sequence). The V end was cut by 2 bases, the J end by 0 bases, with 5 bases between. This CDR3 is 13 amino acids long. CDR3 amino acids: CASSYRSSYEQYF. In DNA form, the CDR3 reads TGTGCCAGCAGTTACAGGAGCTCCTACGAGCAGTACTTC.

CDR3 DNA: TGTGCCAGCAGCTCTGGGGACAGGGGACTTGAGGAGCAGTACTTC. Protein: CASSSGDRGLEEQYF. The V call is TRBV13, the J call TRBJ2-7; 10 nucleotides agree with TRBD1. Losses at the gene ends were 4 bases for V and 7 bases for J; bases not matched to a gene: 10. The CDR3 contains 15 residues. The germline CDR1 and CDR2 sequences are PRHDT and FYEKMQ (reference sequence).

This chain joins TRBV19 and TRBJ2-1; a weak D match, TRBD2 (6 bases). Between the trimmed V and J ends, which lost 6 bases and 9 bases, there was a span of 21 bases. CDR1 LNHDA and CDR2 SQIVND come from the germline V gene (reference sequence). CDR3 size: 15 residues. The CDR3 is CASSRPDGGIFEQFF. The CDR3, as DNA: TGTGCCAGTAGCCGGCCGGATGGCGGGATATTTGAGCAGTTCTTC.

The rearrangement links TRBV14 to TRBJ2-7, with D tentatively TRBD2 (7 bases). Trimming removed 0 bases from V and 5 bases from J, with 11 bases in between. The CDR3 extends over 14 amino acids. Germline V gene lookup returns CDR1 SGHDN and CDR2 FVKESK. CDR3 residues: CASSQDGGADEQYF. CDR3 nucleotide sequence: TGTGCCAGCAGCCAAGATGGGGGGGCTGACGAGCAGTACTTC.

This clone has only one observation. The genes are TRBV28 and TRBJ2-3; 8 bases are shared with TRBD2. The germline V gene has CDR1 MDHEN and CDR2 SYDVKM. This CDR3 has 15 residues. The V and J ends lost 5 bases and 1 base, in that order; junction bases with no gene match: 5. This chain's CDR3 is CASSPPGGGTDTQYF. The CDR3 DNA reads as TGTGCCAGCAGTCCTCCGGGGGGGGGCACAGATACGCAGTATTTT.

This clone was picked up one time. J is TRBJ1-4 and V is TRBV27, with a weak D call TRBD1 (5 bases). The V end lost 6 bases, the J end lost 3 bases, and 14 bases lay between the germline ends. Germline V CDR1 and CDR2: MNHEY, SMNVEV (reference sequence). The CDR3 has 15 amino acids. CDR3 DNA: TGTGCCAGCAGCCCCCTGTCAGGGTCTAATGAAAAACTGTTTTTT. Protein product: CASSPLSGSNEKLFF.

The chain combines TRBV27 with TRBJ2-7; 7 nucleotides align to TRBD1. V dropped 3 bases and J dropped 9; count of bases not matched to a gene: 2. CDR1 and CDR2 (germline): MNHEY, SMNVEV (reference sequence). The CDR3 is 11 amino acids. The CDR3 DNA sequence: TGTGCCAGCAGTTTTGGGACAGTGCAGTACTTC. Protein: CASSFGTVQYF.

The rearrangement links TRBV6-1 to TRBJ2-1; D may correspond to TRBD1 or TRBD2 (5 bases each). The V and J ends lost 6 bases and 6 bases respectively, with 6 bases between them. This CDR3 region has 11 residues. From germline, CDR1 is MNHNS and CDR2 SASEGT. The CDR3 DNA is TGTGCCAGCAGGAGGGGCAATGAGCAGTTCTTC. Its protein is CASRRGNEQFF.

This chain connects TRBV4-1 to TRBJ2-1; possibly TRBD1 for D (6 bases). The germline V gene has CDR1 MGHRA and CDR2 YSYEKL. CDR3 length: 14 amino acids. With 3 bases removed from V and 7 bases from J, the gap between germline ends came to 13 bases. The CDR3 region is CASSHSQGRNEQFF. In DNA, the CDR3 is TGCGCCAGCAGCCATTCACAGGGTAGGAATGAGCAGTTCTTC.

The genes are TRBV5-8 and TRBJ1-1; possible D gene TRBD1, 5 bases. Trimming pared 4 bases from V and 6 bases from J, leaving 19 bases between. CDR3 length: 15 residues. Germline V gene lookup returns CDR1 SGHTS and CDR2 YDEGEE. The CDR3 coding sequence is TGTGCCAGCAGCCCTAGGGGAGTAGGGGTCGCTGAAGCTTTCTTT. Translated: CASSPRGVGVAEAFF.

The J gene is TRBJ2-7, the V gene TRBV29-1; 7 bases are shared with TRBD2. J lost 9 bases, V lost 6 bases, and 8 bases had no gene match. The germline V gene has CDR1 SQVTM and CDR2 ANQGSEA. The CDR3 length is 11 residues. CDR3 sequence (DNA): TGCAGCGTCCATACTCGGGGGGTGCAGTACTTC. This gives the protein CSVHTRGVQYF.

The chain combines TRBV7-6 with TRBJ2-7; D is unclear. Germline V gives CDR1 SGHVS, CDR2 FNYEAQ. The CDR3 is made up of 13 amino acids. Trimming left V 4 bases short and J 4 bases short, with 11 bases between. The CDR3 DNA follows: TGTGCCAGCAGCTCAGGTCCTAGTTACGAGCAGTACTTC. Encoded protein: CASSSGPSYEQYF.

The chain has TRBV28 and TRBJ1-2, with D tentatively TRBD1 (5 bases). CDR1 and CDR2 (germline): MDHEN, SYDVKM. The CDR3 runs 15 residues. Trimming removed 6 bases at V and 0 bases at J, with 14 bases between. CDR3 coding DNA: TGTGCCAGCAGCCCGGACAAGGGAGCTAACTATGGCTACACCTTC. Protein product: CASSPDKGANYGYTF.

Only one count was recorded for this clone. This chain uses TRBV5-6 with TRBJ2-7, with 9 bases aligning to TRBD1. Germline lookup yields CDR1 SGHDT and CDR2 YYEEEE. Trimming took 4 bases from V and 5 from J; bases not matched to a gene: 4. This CDR3 spans 13 amino acids. CDR3 nucleotides: TGTGCCAGCAGCCCGGGACAGGGTGACGAGCAGTACTTC. Translation: CASSPGQGDEQYF.

This chain uses TRBV27 with TRBJ1-2; unclear D gene. The CDR3 contains 15 residues. V shed 5 bases and J shed 0 bases, with 13 bases lying between them. From germline, CDR1 is MNHEY and CDR2 SMNVEV (reference sequence). This chain's CDR3 is CASSNSPGTNYGYTF. Here the CDR3 DNA reads TGTGCCAGCAGTAATAGTCCGGGAACTAACTATGGCTACACCTTC.

The chain combines TRBV10-1 with TRBJ1-1, with a weak D call TRBD1 (6 bases). This CDR3 spans 17 amino acids. CDR1 WNHNN and CDR2 SYGVQD come from the germline V gene (reference sequence). The V and J ends lost 0 bases and 2 bases respectively, with 16 bases between them. The CDR3 nucleotides read TGCGCCAGCAGTGAGTCGTCGGGGGCCTACCCAAACACTGAAGCTTTCTTT. Protein product: CASSESSGAYPNTEAFF.

V gene TRBV2 combines with J gene TRBJ1-5; D unresolved. Germline V gene data show CDR1 as SNHLY and CDR2 as FYNNEI. Between the trimmed V and J ends, which lost 7 bases and 7 bases, there was a span of 14 bases. The CDR3 covers 13 residues. The CDR3 DNA follows: TGTGCCAGCAATCAGGTTAAAGCCCAGCCCCAGCATTTT. This codes for CASNQVKAQPQHF.

This chain joins TRBV2 and TRBJ1-1; D might be TRBD1 (5 bases). The V end lost 5 bases, the J end lost 1 base, and 11 bases lay between the germline ends. Germline CDR1 and CDR2: SNHLY and FYNNEI. There are 14 residues in the CDR3. CDR3 sequence (DNA): TGTGCCAGCAGTCCGGACACACGGAACACTGAAGCTTTCTTT. This codes for CASSPDTRNTEAFF.

In this sample, this clone turned up a few times. The rearrangement links TRBV7-3 to TRBJ2-7, with 7 bases identical to TRBD1. The length of the CDR3 is 15 residues. With 4 bases clipped from V and 0 bases from J, the junction kept 6 bases outside the gene matches. Looked up from germline, CDR1 is SGHTA and CDR2 is FQGTGA. The CDR3 sequence is CASSWTSGGSYEQYF. The CDR3 DNA sequence: TGTGCCAGCAGCTGGACATCAGGGGGCTCCTACGAGCAGTACTTC.

CDR3 sequence (DNA): TGTGCCAGCAACAACCTCCAGGCGAACACCGGGGAGCTGTTTTTT. Protein product: CASNNLQANTGELFF. V gene TRBV6-5 combines with J gene TRBJ2-2; D ambiguous. The CDR3 covers 15 residues. Germline loops: CDR1 MNHEY, CDR2 SVGAGI. V was cut by 7 bases and J by 0 bases, with 12 bases left in between.

The table lists this clone with a count of one. The chain carries TRBV4-1 and TRBJ2-5; 7 nucleotides agree with TRBD2. The CDR3 sequence is 15 residues long. With 1 base clipped from V and 1 base from J, the junction kept 3 bases outside the gene matches. The V gene's germline CDR1 is MGHRA and CDR2 YSYEKL. CDR3 in DNA: TGCGCCAGCAGCCAAGTGAGCGGGACCCAAGAGACCCAGTACTTC. Its protein is CASSQVSGTQETQYF.

The gene calls are TRBV15 and TRBJ2-7; 9 bases are a match to TRBD1. This CDR3 is built from 14 residues. Germline lookup yields CDR1 LNHNV and CDR2 YYDKDF (reference sequence). V was clipped by 8 bases and J by 3 bases; unmatched bases: 8. CDR3 nucleotides: TGTGCCACCGGGGGGGACAGGGAAAACTACGAGCAGTACTTC. Translated: CATGGDRENYEQYF.

The J gene is TRBJ1-5, the V gene TRBV2; D might be TRBD1 (6 bases). Germline lookup yields CDR1 SNHLY and CDR2 FYNNEI. The CDR3 spans 15 residues. V was trimmed by 3 bases and J by 5 bases, leaving 14 bases between them. The CDR3 spells CASSEGGYRDQPQHF. DNA of the CDR3: TGTGCCAGCAGTGAGGGCGGGTACAGGGATCAGCCCCAGCATTTT.

This clone was observed once. The CDR3 region is CSVEFPAGSGWGNTEAFF. The CDR3 DNA is TGCAGCGTTGAGTTTCCTGCGGGAAGTGGATGGGGGAACACTGAAGCTTTCTTT. The V call is TRBV29-1, the J call TRBJ1-1; D is unresolved. The CDR3 has 18 amino acids. The V end lost 3 bases, the J end lost 1 base, and 24 bases lay between the germline ends. Germline V lookup: CDR1 SQVTM, CDR2 ANQGSEA.

The chain combines TRBV4-1 with TRBJ2-7; 8 nucleotides line up with TRBD1. V lost 2 bases, J lost 7 bases, and 13 bases stayed unmatched. The CDR3 sequence is 16 residues long. CDR1 and CDR2 from the germline V gene are MGHRA and YSYEKL. CDR3 nucleotide sequence: TGCGCCAGCAGCCAACCTACCAGGACAGGGAGGAAGGAGCAGTACTTC. The encoded protein is CASSQPTRTGRKEQYF.